This T cell receptor beta chain was observed in a study of CD8+ T cells in alopecia areata. The CDR3 extends over 13 amino acids. Germline V lookup: CDR1 MNHEY, CDR2 SMNVEV (reference sequence). V lost 2 bases and J 3 bases, leaving 7 bases between the germline ends. Treatment indicated: oral pan-JAK inhibitor, 5-10 mg twice daily. Extracted RNA was reverse transcribed, and the resulting cDNA served as sequencing template. Produced via immunoSEQ multiplex PCR; TCRdb's table is partial and in-frame only. The sample carries 150,000 to 250,000 clones, about 60% recorded once. Whole-study findings and limits: Many expanded lesional clones stayed in scalp and blood while on tofacitinib.

Worth noting for this clone: No antigen is known for it.

This clonotype was obtained from a human donor with alopecia areata. The specimen comprised CD4+ T cells sorted from blood, sampled at week 4, from a patient treated with tofacitinib. The V call is TRBV27, the J call TRBJ1-1; D call uncertain. The CDR3 here is CASSLKADTEAFF. CDR3 DNA sequence: TGTGCCAGCAGTTTAAAGGCGGACACTGAAGCTTTCTTT.